Following are 10 T cell receptor beta chains from one sample sequenced in a study of regulatory T cells in long-lasting Graves disease. For TCR beta, libraries came from iRepertoire HTBI primers and Arm-PCR of CDR3 regions. TCRdb ran MiXCR on the multiplex PCR reads and lists one entry per CDR3 protein. In the table there are a few hundred thousand distinct CDR3 sequences, about a quarter of which are singletons. Sample time point: persistent/refractory GD, antithyroid drugs over 5 years with positive TRAb. There was RNA extracted from PBMCs, and the TCR library was made from it. The source material was peripheral blood mononuclear cells (PBMCs), sampled when the disease was refractory, from a patient treated with antithyroid drugs. Every receptor here comes from a female donor with Graves disease.

J is TRBJ2-3 and V is TRBV2, with D hard to call. The CDR3 is 12 residues long. V was trimmed by 6 bases and J by 4 bases, leaving 8 bases between them. Per the germline V gene, CDR1 is SNHLY and CDR2 is FYNNEI. CDR3: CASRHTPDTQYF. The CDR3 DNA reads as TGTGCCAGCAGACACACCCCAGATACGCAGTATTTT.

This clonotype has more than one count but fewer than ten. The rearrangement uses TRBV7-8 and TRBJ1-5; unclear D gene. Germline CDR1 reads SGHVS; CDR2 reads FQNEAQ. The ends were cut back, 1 base at V and 9 bases at J, with 13 bases in the middle. The CDR3 has 14 amino acids. For the CDR3, the DNA is TGTGCCAGCAGCTTAGGACCCCTTGGAGGGCCCCAGCATTTT. Translated: CASSLGPLGGPQHF.

At least ten counts were recorded for this clonotype. The chain links TRBV28 to TRBJ2-7; no clear D gene. V was clipped by 6 bases and J by 2 bases, with 11 bases between them. CDR1 and CDR2 (germline): MDHEN, SYDVKM. The CDR3 loop spans 13 amino acids. This CDR3 reads CASSGNSPYEQYF. The CDR3 coding sequence is TGTGCCAGCAGCGGAAACTCACCCTACGAGCAGTACTTC.

This clonotype was counted only a few times. The chain recombines TRBV28 with TRBJ1-2; 7 bases line up with TRBD1. Germline V gene data show CDR1 as MDHEN and CDR2 as SYDVKM. This CDR3 spans 18 amino acids. After removal of 7 bases from V and 5 bases from J, the junction contained 22 bases not matched to a gene. The CDR3 nucleotides read TGTGCCAGCACCCTCCCCTCAGGGCTCGGGGCAGGGGGGTATGGCTACACCTTC. This sequence encodes CASTLPSGLGAGGYGYTF.

This clonotype was seen ten or more times. The CDR3 reads CSARDRGTSVVEQYF. CDR3 nucleotides: TGCAGTGCTAGAGATCGAGGGACTAGCGTCGTGGAGCAGTACTTC. The chain employs TRBV20-1 and TRBJ2-7; 10 bases match TRBD2. V lost 0 bases and J lost 7; bases outside the gene matches: 9. In germline, CDR1 is DFQATT, CDR2 SNEGSKA (reference sequence). This CDR3 comprises 15 residues.

This clonotype occurred many times. The chain carries TRBV6-2 or TRBV6-3 and TRBJ2-7; 14 bases are shared with TRBD2. The germline CDR1 and CDR2 sequences are MNHEY and SVGEGT. V lost 2 bases and J lost 6; bases outside the gene matches: 9. This CDR3 has 17 residues. The CDR3 sequence is CASSYTGTSGSHFEQYF. The DNA of the CDR3 is TGTGCCAGCAGTTACACTGGGACTAGCGGGAGTCATTTCGAGCAGTACTTC.

This clonotype has at least ten counts. The CDR3 here is CSASGISYEQYF. The DNA for the CDR3 is TGCAGCGCCTCGGGGATCTCCTACGAGCAGTACTTC. This chain links TRBV29-1 with TRBJ2-7, with D possibly TRBD2 on 5 matching bases. Germline V gene sequence: CDR1 SQVTM, CDR2 ANQGSEA. The V end lost 7 bases, the J end lost 0 bases, and 10 bases lay between the germline ends. CDR3 size: 12 residues.

This clonotype occurred many times. The chain uses TRBV28 and TRBJ2-7; 14 nucleotides align to TRBD2. Germline V CDR1 and CDR2: MDHEN, SYDVKM. This CDR3 has 16 amino acids. Losses at the gene ends were 0 bases for V and 6 bases for J; bases not matched to a gene: 4. CDR3 loop: CASSLWGLAGVREQYF. The CDR3 DNA follows: TGTGCCAGCAGTTTATGGGGACTAGCGGGGGTCCGCGAGCAGTACTTC.

This clonotype was picked up a small number of times. A much larger clone differs from this one at a single base, so this may be a read error. The chain carries TRBV3-1 and TRBJ2-7, with D unclear. V was pared by 3 bases and J by 5 bases, with 5 bases between. The CDR3 runs 11 residues. CDR1 and CDR2 from the germline V gene are LGHDT and YNNKEL (reference sequence). The CDR3 DNA reads TGTGCCAGCAGCCAGAGGAACGAGCAGTACTTC. Translated: CASSQRNEQYF.

As concerns this clonotype: Since a much larger clone is just one base distant, this may be a read error. The chain couples TRBV20-1 to TRBJ1-1; possibly TRBD1 for D (5 bases). CDR1 is DFQATT, CDR2 SNEGSKA, per germline (reference sequence). The CDR3 consists of 16 residues. The DNA of the CDR3 is TGCAGTGCTAGAGCCGGACACTCGACTATGAACACTGGAGCTTTCTTT. It is translated as CSARAGHSTMNTGAFF.